Below are 11 T cell receptor beta chains sequenced from a single sample in a study of cytomegalovirus exposure and HLA in healthy donors. PCR employed 60 Vbeta and 13 Jbeta primers. Only in-frame clones appear in the TCRdb table, and some are missing; sequencing was by immunoSEQ multiplex PCR. The sample has around 150,000 clones; 84% are singletons. The source material was PBMCs. These receptors all stem from a man aged 45 to 65 in good health and CMV-seropositive.

This clone was counted between two and nine times. The CDR3 sequence is CASRGDSTEAFF. In DNA, the CDR3 is TGTGCCAGCAGAGGGGACAGCACTGAAGCTTTCTTT. The genes are TRBV9 and TRBJ1-1, with 7 bases aligning to TRBD1. The CDR3 is 12 amino acids. V was clipped by 5 bases and J by 4 bases; unmatched bases: 2. Germline lookup yields CDR1 SGDLS and CDR2 YYNGEE.

The rearrangement uses TRBV5-1 and TRBJ2-6, with D perhaps matching TRBD1 (5 bases). Germline CDR1 is SGHRS and CDR2 is YFSETQ. Trimming took 4 bases from V and 2 from J, leaving 10 bases between them. The CDR3 spans 15 residues. The CDR3 region has the DNA TGCGCCAGCAGCAAAGACAGTGCTGGGGCCAACGTCCTGACTTTC. This translates into CASSKDSAGANVLTF.

The V and J genes are TRBV7-3 and TRBJ2-1; possible D gene TRBD2, 6 bases. V dropped 0 bases and J dropped 8 bases, with 17 bases sitting between them. The CDR3 extends over 16 amino acids. Germline V gives CDR1 SGHTA, CDR2 FQGTGA. The CDR3 loop reads CASSLTGTGARDEQFF. For the CDR3, the DNA is TGTGCCAGCAGCTTAACGGGAACGGGAGCTCGAGATGAGCAGTTCTTC. The full variable domain, rest sourced from reference TRBV7-3 and TRBJ2-1, is GAGVSQTPSNKVTEKGKYVELRCDPISGHTALYWYRQSLGQGPEFLIYFQGTGAADDSGLPNDRFFAVRPEGSVSTLKIQRTERGDSAVYLCASSLTGTGARDEQFFGPGTRLTVL.

The V gene is TRBV2, the J gene TRBJ1-3; D is perhaps TRBD1 (5 bases). The germline V and J ends were trimmed by 8 bases and 0 bases, with 8 bases remaining between them. Germline V CDR1 and CDR2: SNHLY, FYNNEI. The CDR3 extends over 13 amino acids. The CDR3 loop reads CASGGGSGNTIYF. The CDR3, as DNA: TGTGCCAGCGGGGGAGGCTCTGGAAACACCATATATTTT.

A few counts support this clone. V is TRBV18 and J is TRBJ2-7; 7 bases agree with TRBD1. Germline V gives CDR1 KGHSH, CDR2 LQKENI. The V and J ends lost 4 bases and 1 base, in that order; junction bases with no gene match: 1. The CDR3 has 13 residues. The CDR3 is CASSQGQSYEQYV. The CDR3 coding sequence is TGTGCCAGCTCACAGGGACAGTCCTACGAGCAGTACGTC.

The rearrangement links TRBV10-3 to TRBJ2-7; maybe TRBD1 (6 bases). The CDR3 spans 15 residues. Per germline, CDR1 ENHRY and CDR2 SYGVKD. Deletions cut 0 bases from V and 3 bases from J, with 12 bases between. The CDR3 loop reads CAISESTGSGYEQYV. CDR3 nucleotides: TGTGCCATCAGTGAGTCCACAGGGTCTGGCTACGAGCAGTACGTC.

The CDR3, as DNA: TGTGCCAGCAGCCACGGGACAGGGGAAGTCGGCTACGAGCAGTACTTC. Its translation: CASSHGTGEVGYEQYF. The chain joins TRBV7-6 to TRBJ2-7; 10 bases are shared with TRBD1. The length of the CDR3 is 16 residues. The junction had 10 bases not matched to a gene; V was cut back by 5 bases and J by 3 bases. CDR1 is SGHVS and CDR2 is FNYEAQ in the germline V gene.

The CDR3 bases are TGTGCCAGCAGCAGAAAGGACAGGGGGAGCAATGAGCAGTTCTTC. Amino acid sequence: CASSRKDRGSNEQFF. The chain couples TRBV5-4 to TRBJ2-1; 10 nucleotides match TRBD1. The CDR3 totals 15 residues. CDR1 is SGHNT and CDR2 is YYREEE in the germline V gene (reference sequence). V was pared by 4 bases and J by 6 bases, with 7 bases of the junction left unmatched.

The V gene is TRBV19, the J gene TRBJ2-1; 7 bases align to TRBD2. With V trimmed by 5 bases and J by 4 bases, 11 bases remained unmatched. The CDR3 runs 16 residues. CDR1 and CDR2 (germline): LNHDA, SQIVND (reference sequence). The CDR3 spells CASSPVSGGWYNEQFF. DNA of the CDR3: TGTGCCAGTAGTCCTGTTTCCGGGGGGTGGTACAATGAGCAGTTCTTC.

V gene TRBV19 combines with J gene TRBJ1-2; 7 nucleotides agree with TRBD1. The CDR3 runs to 16 residues. V lost 5 bases to trimming and J lost 1 base; unmatched junction nucleotides: 10. Germline V CDR1 and CDR2: LNHDA, SQIVND (reference sequence). The CDR3 coding sequence is TGTGCCAGTAGTGTTATCCGGGACAGAGGTAACTATGGCTACACCTTC. It is translated as CASSVIRDRGNYGYTF.

V is TRBV23-1 and J is TRBJ1-2, with 9 bases lining up with TRBD1. TRBV23-1 is marked as an open reading frame, function uncertain. The CDR3 contains 14 residues. With V trimmed by 4 bases and J by 8 bases, 8 bases remained unmatched. CDR3 coding DNA: TGCGCCAGCAGTCTTTCCCGGACAGGGGAAGGCTACACCTTC. Its protein product is CASSLSRTGEGYTF.